The clone carrying this T cell receptor (beta chain) is a singleton in its sample. Its antigen is undetermined. A read error may produce the germline difference seen at one junction end. The data are from a study of cytomegalovirus exposure and HLA in healthy donors. Findings of the study overall: Rarity characterized most TCR sequences, yet some public TCRs appeared in many donors.

CDR1 and CDR2 (germline): MNHEY, SVGAGI. This CDR3 has 15 residues. Primers for the PCR totalled 60 Vbeta and 13 Jbeta. Here immunoSEQ multiplex PCR was the method, and the copy in TCRdb shows in-frame clones only, minus some. The sample has 120,000 or so clones; approximately 80% are singletons. The rearrangement uses TRBV6-5 and TRBJ1-2; 12 bases map to TRBD1. This sequence was found in a man between 18 and 29 years old in good health and CMV-seropositive. Source material: PBMCs. CDR3 loop: CASSYNLGQGAGFTF. In nucleotides, the CDR3 is TGTGCCAGCAGTTACAATTTGGGACAGGGGGCTGGCTTCACCTTC.